This T cell receptor beta chain was observed in a study of CD8+ T cells in alopecia areata. cDNA serving as the sequencing template came from extracted, reverse transcribed RNA. Profiling relied on immunoSEQ multiplex PCR, and the TCRdb table lists in-frame clones only, not all of them. The data contain some 88,000 clones, around 47% of them singletons. Treatment in this sample: oral pan-JAK inhibitor, 5-10 mg twice daily. This clone showed up just once. The CDR3 consists of 15 residues. The V gene end was trimmed by 3 bases and the J gene end by 6 bases; junction bases not matched to a gene: 9. Germline V lookup: CDR1 SGHTA, CDR2 FQGTGA.

The J gene is TRBJ2-7, the V gene TRBV7-3; TRBD2 matches 9 bases. This specimen was CD8+ T cells sorted from blood, taken at week 24, from a patient treated with tofacitinib. This TCR came from a human donor with alopecia areata. Written as DNA, the CDR3 is TGTGCCAGCAGCTTGGCCGCGGGAGGGCCCCGCGAGCAGTACTTC. Encoded protein: CASSLAAGGPREQYF. Full variable domain (outside the CDR3, taken from reference TRBV7-3 and TRBJ2-7): GAGVSQTPSNKVTEKGKYVELRCDPISGHTALYWYRQSLGQGPEFLIYFQGTGAADDSGLPNDRFFAVRPEGSVSTLKIQRTERGDSAVYLCASSLAAGGPREQYFGPGTRLTVT.